This is a list of T cell receptor beta chains from one sample in a study of neurological immune-mediated disorders. TCRdb fed the 5' RACE reads into MiXCR, producing one record per CDR3 protein. Of approximately 40,000 distinct CDR3 sequences listed, 20% to 25% are singletons. Sequencing was done on a sample of PBMCs. The receptors originated from a man aged 60 to 69 with HTLV-1-associated myelopathy (HAM/TSP). The CDR3 runs from the conserved cysteine through the conserved F or W. D genes are given only for firm matches. Only some rows state a clone size, as once, few, many or a class for expanded clones.

J gene,D gene,clone size,V gene,CDR3 protein,CDR3 DNA
TRBJ2-3,NA,many,TRBV5-1,CASSLGGEVDTQYF,TGCGCCAGCAGCTTAGGCGGGGAGGTAGATACGCAGTATTTT
TRBJ2-7,TRBD1,NA,TRBV2,CASSNFAGQASYEQYF,TGTGCCAGCAGTAATTTTGCGGGACAGGCATCCTACGAGCAGTACTTC
TRBJ2-5,NA,many,TRBV7-2,CASSPTREETQYF,TGTGCCAGCAGCCCCACCAGGGAAGAGACCCAGTACTTC
TRBJ2-1,TRBD1,many,TRBV4-1,CASSQEDRSNEQFF,TGCGCCAGCAGCCAAGAGGACAGGTCCAATGAGCAGTTCTTC
TRBJ1-1,NA,many,TRBV20-1,CSARSPEAFF,TGCAGTGCTAGATCGCCTGAAGCTTTCTTT
TRBJ2-7,TRBD2,many,TRBV7-2,CASSPRGGDGSYEQYF,TGTGCCAGCAGCCCCCGGGGGGGGGACGGCTCCTACGAGCAGTACTTC
TRBJ2-5,NA,NA,TRBV7-9,CVSSLRTAETRYF,TGTGTCAGCAGCTTAAGGACAGCAGAGACCCGGTACTTC
TRBJ2-1,NA,many,TRBV20-1,CSAVQNEQFF,TGCAGTGCTGTACAGAATGAGCAGTTCTTC
TRBJ2-3,NA,many,TRBV5-4,CASSYRTEDTQYF,TGTGCCAGCAGCTACCGGACAGAAGATACGCAGTATTTT
TRBJ2-4,NA,many,TRBV19,CASSEGRQNIQYF,TGTGCCAGTAGTGAGGGGCGTCAAAACATTCAGTACTTC
TRBJ1-1,NA,many,TRBV3-1,CASSLSGQLNTEAFF,TGTGCCAGCAGCCTCTCAGGACAGCTAAACACTGAAGCTTTCTTT
TRBJ2-7,NA,NA,TRBV7-8,CASSFRRAGPYEQYF,TGTGCCAGCAGCTTTCGGCGGGCTGGACCCTACGAGCAGTACTTC
TRBJ2-1,NA,many,TRBV2,CASSAHGPSRDNEQFF,TGTGCCAGCAGTGCCCACGGCCCCTCACGGGACAATGAGCAGTTCTTC
TRBJ2-7,TRBD2,many,TRBV5-1,CASSHLAGDNYEQYF,TGCGCCAGCAGCCACCTAGCGGGAGATAACTACGAGCAGTACTTC
TRBJ1-2,NA,many,TRBV6-1,CASRGTDYYGYTF,TGTGCCAGCAGAGGGACGGACTACTATGGCTACACCTTC
TRBJ1-1,NA,NA,TRBV7-9,CASSTTGRRFNTEAFF,TGTGCCAGCAGCACCACCGGACGGCGGTTTAACACTGAAGCTTTCTTT
TRBJ1-1,NA,few,TRBV3-1,CASTYARGNTEAFF,TGTGCCAGCACCTACGCCAGGGGGAACACTGAAGCTTTCTTT
TRBJ2-3,NA,many,TRBV5-1,CASSLEGSTDTQYF,TGCGCCAGCAGCTTGGAAGGCAGCACAGATACGCAGTATTTT
TRBJ2-7,TRBD1,NA,TRBV6-6,CASSVGTGGYEQYF,TGTGCCAGCAGTGTGGGGACAGGGGGCTACGAGCAGTACTTC
TRBJ2-7,NA,NA,TRBV14,CASSLSGRTTYEQYF,TGTGCCAGCAGCCTATCCGGGCGAACCACCTACGAGCAGTACTTC
TRBJ1-3,NA,many,TRBV10-3,CAISESMQDSGNTIYF,TGTGCCATCAGTGAGTCGATGCAGGACTCTGGAAACACCATATATTTT
TRBJ1-6,NA,NA,TRBV20-1,CSASSGASSPLHF,TGCAGTGCTAGCTCAGGGGCCAGCTCACCCCTCCACTTT
TRBJ2-5,NA,many,TRBV5-1,CASSPGQETQYF,TGCGCCAGCTCCCCCGGCCAAGAGACCCAGTACTTC
TRBJ1-1,NA,many,TRBV7-9,CASSNRDAAFF,TGTGCCAGCAGCAACCGGGACGCAGCTTTCTTT
TRBJ1-1,NA,many,TRBV14,CASSQVTGWNTEAFF,TGTGCCAGCAGCCAAGTTACAGGGTGGAACACTGAAGCTTTCTTT
TRBJ2-3,TRBD1,many,TRBV24-1,CATSDQTGTGLTDTQYF,TGTGCCACCAGTGACCAGACCGGGACAGGGCTTACAGATACGCAGTATTTT
TRBJ2-2,TRBD2,many,TRBV10-2,CASSEISGSVAGELFF,TGCGCCAGCAGTGAGATTAGCGGGAGTGTTGCCGGGGAGCTGTTTTTT
TRBJ2-1,TRBD1,many,TRBV5-1,CASWTGLEVDEQFF,TGCGCCAGCTGGACAGGGTTAGAAGTAGATGAGCAGTTCTTC
TRBJ2-5,NA,medium-sized,TRBV29-1,CSVGETQYF,TGCAGCGTTGGCGAGACCCAGTACTTC
TRBJ1-1,TRBD1,NA,TRBV29-1,CSVETGQGRIAEAFF,TGCAGCGTTGAAACTGGACAGGGTAGAATCGCTGAAGCTTTCTTT
TRBJ2-1,NA,many,TRBV5-1,CASSSGGMDEQFF,TGCGCCAGCAGCTCTGGGGGGATGGATGAGCAGTTCTTC
TRBJ1-5,NA,many,TRBV27,CASSFEGQQPQHF,TGTGCCAGCAGTTTCGAAGGGCAGCAGCCCCAGCATTTT
TRBJ2-2,NA,many,TRBV7-3,CASSRGGEMNTGELFF,TGTGCCAGCAGTCGAGGGGGGGAGATGAACACCGGGGAGCTGTTTTTT
TRBJ2-1,TRBD2,NA,TRBV7-6,CASSLEYLAGAHEQFF,TGTGCCAGCAGCTTAGAGTATTTAGCGGGAGCCCATGAGCAGTTCTTC
TRBJ2-2,TRBD2,many,TRBV4-1,CASSQVAGGLFGELFF,TGCGCCAGCAGCCAAGTGGCGGGGGGCCTATTTGGGGAGCTGTTTTTT
TRBJ2-5,TRBD2,NA,TRBV6-1,CASSEMGLAEETQYF,TGTGCCAGCAGTGAGATGGGACTAGCGGAAGAGACCCAGTACTTC
TRBJ2-3,NA,few,TRBV19,CASRLQGISDTQYF,TGTGCCAGTCGCCTCCAGGGGATTTCAGATACGCAGTATTTT
TRBJ2-1,TRBD1,once,TRBV15,CATRDSTTYNEQFF,TGTGCCACCCGGGACAGTACTACCTACAATGAGCAGTTCTTC
TRBJ2-1,NA,many,TRBV9,CASSLSAVRGNEQFF,TGTGCCAGCAGCCTCTCAGCCGTACGGGGCAATGAGCAGTTCTTC
TRBJ1-5,NA,NA,TRBV24-1,CATSGGVGQPQHF,TGTGCCACCAGTGGGGGGGTCGGACAGCCCCAGCATTTT
TRBJ2-7,NA,many,TRBV5-1,CASSQLPYSYEQYF,TGCGCCAGCAGCCAGTTGCCCTACTCCTACGAGCAGTACTTC
TRBJ1-1,NA,many,TRBV5-1,CASSLQAGEDTEAFF,TGCGCCAGCAGCTTGCAGGCAGGGGAGGACACTGAAGCTTTCTTT
TRBJ2-3,TRBD2,many,TRBV2,CASSEAKTSGPWGSYGTDTQYF,TGTGCCAGCAGTGAAGCGAAGACTAGCGGCCCCTGGGGAAGCTACGGCACAGATACGCAGTATTTT
TRBJ2-1,NA,many,TRBV20-1,CSRRSYNEQFF,TGCAGTAGGCGCTCCTACAATGAGCAGTTCTTC
TRBJ2-3,TRBD1,NA,TRBV6-6,CASSYQTGILLYTDTQYF,TGTGCCAGCAGTTATCAGACAGGGATCCTACTCTACACAGATACGCAGTATTTT
TRBJ2-1,TRBD2,NA,TRBV15,CAASGGAGNEQFF,TGTGCCGCGAGCGGGGGGGCGGGCAATGAGCAGTTCTTC
TRBJ2-1,TRBD2,many,TRBV7-2,CASSLDAGGPFNEQFF,TGTGCCAGCAGCTTAGATGCGGGAGGGCCTTTCAATGAGCAGTTCTTC